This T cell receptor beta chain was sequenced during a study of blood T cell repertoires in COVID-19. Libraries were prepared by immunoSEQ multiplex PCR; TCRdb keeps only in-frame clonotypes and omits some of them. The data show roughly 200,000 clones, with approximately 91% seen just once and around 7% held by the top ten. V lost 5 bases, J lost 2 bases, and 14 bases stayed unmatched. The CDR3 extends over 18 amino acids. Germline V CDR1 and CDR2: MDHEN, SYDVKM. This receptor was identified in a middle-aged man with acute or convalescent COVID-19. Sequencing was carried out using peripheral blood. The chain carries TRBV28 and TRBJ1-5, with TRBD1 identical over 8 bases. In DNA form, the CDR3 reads TGTGCCAGCAGTCTACCCGGACAGGGCCTGGTTGGCAATCAGCCCCAGCATTTT. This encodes CASSLPGQGLVGNQPQHF.